A selection of T cell receptor beta chains follows, all from one sample in a study of blood T cell repertoires in COVID-19. Using immunoSEQ multiplex PCR, the repertoire was profiled, and TCRdb retains in-frame clones only, with some absent. The sample has 60,000 to 85,000 clones, roughly 90% seen once; the top ten hold approximately 7%. Material for sequencing was peripheral blood. These receptors all come from a man aged 40-49 years with COVID-19, enrolled during active disease. The CDR3 runs from the conserved cysteine through the conserved F or W. Each record gives: J gene, V gene, D gene, clone size, CDR3 DNA, CDR3 protein. D genes are given only for firm matches. Size tells how often a clone was seen (once, few, many) or the class of an expanded clone, and some rows leave it out.

j_call: TRBJ2-1; v_call: TRBV7-9; d_call: TRBD2; clone_size: -; cdr3_nt: TGTGCCAGCAGCCCGGGTCGGAGAGCGGGGGGAAATGAGCAGTTCTTC; cdr3_aa: CASSPGRRAGGNEQFF
j_call: TRBJ1-2; v_call: TRBV6-5; d_call: -; clone_size: -; cdr3_nt: TGTGCCAGCAGTCCATCGGGACGGCGGGGCTATGGCTACACCTTC; cdr3_aa: CASSPSGRRGYGYTF
j_call: TRBJ2-4; v_call: TRBV5-4; d_call: -; clone_size: -; cdr3_nt: TGTGCCAGCAGCCCGGGACTCACACTAGCCAAAAACATTCAGTACTTC; cdr3_aa: CASSPGLTLAKNIQYF
j_call: TRBJ2-3; v_call: TRBV9; d_call: TRBD2; clone_size: -; cdr3_nt: TGTGCCAGCAGCCCCGAGACTAGCGGGGGCGCAGATACGCAGTATTTT; cdr3_aa: CASSPETSGGADTQYF
j_call: TRBJ2-2; v_call: TRBV18; d_call: -; clone_size: -; cdr3_nt: TGTGCCAGCTCACCGTCCGGGATCATAACCGGGGAGCTGTTTTTT; cdr3_aa: CASSPSGIITGELFF
j_call: TRBJ2-1; v_call: TRBV5-1; d_call: TRBD2; clone_size: -; cdr3_nt: TGCGCCAGCAGCTCACCGGGACTAGCGGGGTACAATGAGCAGTTCTTC; cdr3_aa: CASSSPGLAGYNEQFF
j_call: TRBJ1-4; v_call: TRBV28; d_call: -; clone_size: -; cdr3_nt: TGTGCCAGCAGTTCCCCGACAGGTTATGAAAAACTGTTTTTT; cdr3_aa: CASSSPTGYEKLFF
j_call: TRBJ1-5; v_call: TRBV21-1; d_call: -; clone_size: -; cdr3_nt: TGTGCCAGCAGCAAAGGAGGAGAAGGTAACAGCAATCAGCCCCAGCATTTT; cdr3_aa: CASSKGGEGNSNQPQHF
j_call: TRBJ1-1; v_call: TRBV19; d_call: -; clone_size: -; cdr3_nt: TGTGCCAGTAGTAACAGCCCAATGAACACTGAAGCTTTCTTT; cdr3_aa: CASSNSPMNTEAFF
j_call: TRBJ2-4; v_call: TRBV5-3; d_call: -; clone_size: -; cdr3_nt: TGTGCCAGAAGTTTAACTTACTTC; cdr3_aa: CARSLTYF
j_call: TRBJ2-2; v_call: TRBV4-1; d_call: -; clone_size: few; cdr3_nt: TGCGCCAGCAGCCAAGTGCGACTAGCCGGGGAGCTGTTTTTT; cdr3_aa: CASSQVRLAGELFF
j_call: TRBJ1-5; v_call: TRBV5-1; d_call: -; clone_size: -; cdr3_nt: TGCGCCAGCAACGGGGTTGGGAATCAGCCCCAGCATTTT; cdr3_aa: CASNGVGNQPQHF
j_call: TRBJ1-2; v_call: TRBV10-3; d_call: -; clone_size: -; cdr3_nt: TGTGCCATCAGTGAGTCTGACAGCTATGGCTACACCTTC; cdr3_aa: CAISESDSYGYTF
j_call: TRBJ1-6; v_call: TRBV27; d_call: TRBD1; clone_size: few; cdr3_nt: TGTGCCAGCAGTACGCAACAGGGGGCTACGGTTAGTTCACCCCTCCACTTT; cdr3_aa: CASSTQQGATVSSPLHF
j_call: TRBJ2-7; v_call: TRBV5-1; d_call: -; clone_size: -; cdr3_nt: TGCGCCAGCATCCAGGGGCTCCTCTCCTACGAGCAGTACTTC; cdr3_aa: CASIQGLLSYEQYF
j_call: TRBJ2-6; v_call: TRBV30; d_call: -; clone_size: -; cdr3_nt: TGTGCCTGGAGCCGGGGGGCAAGTGGGGCCAACGTCCTGACTTTC; cdr3_aa: CAWSRGASGANVLTF
j_call: TRBJ1-5; v_call: TRBV3-1/TRBV3-2; d_call: -; clone_size: once; cdr3_nt: TGTGCCAGCAGCCAAAGGAGCAGCAATCAGCCCCAGCATTTT; cdr3_aa: CASSQRSSNQPQHF
j_call: TRBJ1-2; v_call: TRBV6-1; d_call: -; clone_size: once; cdr3_nt: TGTGCCAGCAGTGAAACGGGGGGCTACACCTTC; cdr3_aa: CASSETGGYTF
j_call: TRBJ1-4; v_call: TRBV10-3; d_call: TRBD1; clone_size: -; cdr3_nt: TGTGCCATCAGTGAGTCTACCGGGACAGGGATTGGAGAAAAACTGTTTTTT; cdr3_aa: CAISESTGTGIGEKLFF
j_call: TRBJ1-2; v_call: TRBV19; d_call: TRBD1; clone_size: -; cdr3_nt: TGTGCCAGTAGTTCCCGGGACAGGGGTAACTATGGCTACACCTTC; cdr3_aa: CASSSRDRGNYGYTF
j_call: TRBJ1-4; v_call: TRBV7-9; d_call: TRBD1; clone_size: -; cdr3_nt: TGTGCCAGCAGCCGACCCGGGGCAGGGGGCGAAAAACTGTTTTTT; cdr3_aa: CASSRPGAGGEKLFF
j_call: TRBJ1-6; v_call: TRBV10-3; d_call: TRBD1; clone_size: -; cdr3_nt: TGTGCCATCCGGGACAGGCTTAATTCACCCCTCCACTTT; cdr3_aa: CAIRDRLNSPLHF
j_call: TRBJ2-5; v_call: TRBV5-4; d_call: -; clone_size: -; cdr3_nt: TGTGCCAGCAGCTTGATAGGAGGGGAAGAGACCCAGTACTTC; cdr3_aa: CASSLIGGEETQYF
j_call: TRBJ1-2; v_call: TRBV3-1/TRBV3-2; d_call: TRBD1; clone_size: once; cdr3_nt: TGTGCCAGCAGCCCCTCTTTAGGAGGGACAGTAAATGGCTACACCTTC; cdr3_aa: CASSPSLGGTVNGYTF
j_call: TRBJ2-2; v_call: TRBV6-5; d_call: -; clone_size: -; cdr3_nt: TGTGCCAGCAGTTACTCGGCAGGGCTAAACACCGGGGAGCTGTTTTTT; cdr3_aa: CASSYSAGLNTGELFF
j_call: TRBJ1-1; v_call: TRBV28; d_call: -; clone_size: -; cdr3_nt: TGTGCCAGCAACCAAGGAGGGAACACTGAAGCTTTCTTT; cdr3_aa: CASNQGGNTEAFF